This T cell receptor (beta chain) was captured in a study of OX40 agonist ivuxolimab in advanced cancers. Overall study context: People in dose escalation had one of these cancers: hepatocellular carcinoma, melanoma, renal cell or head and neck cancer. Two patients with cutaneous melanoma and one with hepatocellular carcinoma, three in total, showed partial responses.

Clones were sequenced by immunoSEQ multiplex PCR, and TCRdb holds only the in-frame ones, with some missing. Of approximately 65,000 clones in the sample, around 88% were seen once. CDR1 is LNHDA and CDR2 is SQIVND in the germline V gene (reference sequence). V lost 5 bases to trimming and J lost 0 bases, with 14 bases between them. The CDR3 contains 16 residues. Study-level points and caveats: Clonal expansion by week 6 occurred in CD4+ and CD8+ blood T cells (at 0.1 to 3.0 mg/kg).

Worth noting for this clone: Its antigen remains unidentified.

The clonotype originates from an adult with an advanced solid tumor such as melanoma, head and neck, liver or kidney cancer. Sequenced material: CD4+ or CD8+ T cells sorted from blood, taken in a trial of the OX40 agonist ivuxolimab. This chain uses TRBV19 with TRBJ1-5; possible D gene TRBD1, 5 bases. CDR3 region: CASSQSSGVSNQPQHF. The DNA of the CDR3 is TGTGCCAGTAGTCAATCATCGGGGGTTAGCAATCAGCCCCAGCATTTT.